Listed below are T cell receptor beta chains from one sample, sequenced in a study of long-term antiretroviral therapy in people with HIV. TCRdb's copy holds only in-frame clones and misses some; the assay was immunoSEQ multiplex PCR. The sample shows about 16,000 clones, less than 80% of them seen only once. The material sequenced was unsorted PBMCs, taken nearly 3.3 years after starting antiretroviral therapy. The receptors derive from a woman in her forties with HIV. CDR3s include the opening cysteine and the closing phenylalanine or tryptophan. The D gene is left open where the match is weak. A row's size may be missing; if present it is once, few, many or a size class.

V: TRBV5-4
size: once
D: TRBD1
J: TRBJ1-3
DNA: TGTGCCAGCAGCAAGACAGGGGGCCACTCTGGAAACACCATATATTTT
CDR3: CASSKTGGHSGNTIYF

V: TRBV19
size: few
D: NA
J: TRBJ1-2
DNA: TGTGCCACCAGGACCTCTAACTATGGCTACACCTTC
CDR3: CATRTSNYGYTF

V: TRBV5-1
size: NA
D: NA
J: TRBJ2-3
DNA: TGCGCCAGCAGGACAGGAGATACGCAGTATTTT
CDR3: CASRTGDTQYF

V: TRBV6-5
size: NA
D: NA
J: TRBJ2-2
DNA: TGTGCCAGCAGTTTTTTAGAGACCGGGGAGCTGTTTTTT
CDR3: CASSFLETGELFF

V: TRBV30
size: NA
D: NA
J: TRBJ1-5
DNA: TGTGCCTGGAGTGCCGTGGGTCCCCCGGGCTTTCAGCCCCAGCATTTT
CDR3: CAWSAVGPPGFQPQHF

V: TRBV5-4
size: NA
D: TRBD2
J: TRBJ2-6
DNA: TGTGCCAGCTCACTAGCGGGGGCCGTCTCTGGGGCCAACGTCCTGACTTTC
CDR3: CASSLAGAVSGANVLTF

V: TRBV5-6
size: once
D: TRBD1
J: TRBJ2-2
DNA: TGTGCCAGCAGCTTCTCTGGGACAGCCTACACCGGGGAGCTGTTTTTT
CDR3: CASSFSGTAYTGELFF

V: TRBV30
size: NA
D: NA
J: TRBJ1-6
DNA: TGTGCCTGGAAGGAGACGGGAAGCTCCTATAATTCACCCCTCCACTTT
CDR3: CAWKETGSSYNSPLHF

V: TRBV7-9
size: NA
D: NA
J: TRBJ1-1
DNA: TGTGCCAGCAGCCGAACCGGGACATTGAACACTGAAGCTTTCTTT
CDR3: CASSRTGTLNTEAFF

V: TRBV7-9
size: NA
D: NA
J: TRBJ2-7
DNA: TGTGCCAGCAGCTCCGGAAAGGGGGACGAGCAGTACTTC
CDR3: CASSSGKGDEQYF

V: TRBV7-2
size: NA
D: NA
J: TRBJ2-7
DNA: TGTGCCAGCAGCTTAGCGGGGGGGCTAGACGGGCAGTACTTC
CDR3: CASSLAGGLDGQYF

V: TRBV6-1
size: few
D: TRBD1
J: TRBJ2-5
DNA: TGTGCCAGCAGGACAGGGGCGGGAGAGACCCAGTACTTC
CDR3: CASRTGAGETQYF

V: TRBV7-3
size: NA
D: NA
J: TRBJ1-2
DNA: TGTGCCAGCAGCTTAATGCGTGGCTATGGCTACACCTTC
CDR3: CASSLMRGYGYTF

V: TRBV18
size: NA
D: NA
J: TRBJ1-1
DNA: TGTGCCAGCTCACCCCGGGAGGACACTGAAGCTTTCTTT
CDR3: CASSPREDTEAFF

V: TRBV6-5
size: few
D: TRBD1
J: TRBJ1-1
DNA: TGTGCCAGCAGTCCCGACAGGGGGAGCACTGAAGCTTTCTTT
CDR3: CASSPDRGSTEAFF

V: TRBV2
size: NA
D: NA
J: TRBJ2-7
DNA: TGTGCCAGCAGTGAGCGGTCTTCCCGGCACGAGCAGTACTTC
CDR3: CASSERSSRHEQYF

V: TRBV15
size: NA
D: NA
J: TRBJ2-3
DNA: TGTGCCACCAGCAGAGGGGGGTCCACAGATACGCAGTATTTT
CDR3: CATSRGGSTDTQYF

V: TRBV30
size: once
D: NA
J: TRBJ1-6
DNA: TGTGCCTGGAGCCCAACTGGGGGGGATTCACCCCTCCACTTT
CDR3: CAWSPTGGDSPLHF

V: TRBV2
size: NA
D: NA
J: TRBJ2-5
DNA: TGTGCCAGCAGTGAATCCCAGGCCAGGGCCCAAGAGACCCAGTACTTC
CDR3: CASSESQARAQETQYF

V: TRBV29-1
size: NA
D: NA
J: TRBJ1-5
DNA: TGCAGCGTTCGGGACTATAGCAATCAGCCCCAGCATTTT
CDR3: CSVRDYSNQPQHF

V: TRBV6-5
size: NA
D: NA
J: TRBJ1-1
DNA: TGTGCCAGCAAAAGGGGCGCAGGGAACACTGAAGCTTTCTTT
CDR3: CASKRGAGNTEAFF

V: TRBV9
size: NA
D: TRBD1
J: TRBJ2-3
DNA: TGTGCCAGCAGCGTATCGGGACAGAGCACAGATACGCAGTATTTT
CDR3: CASSVSGQSTDTQYF

V: TRBV29-1
size: NA
D: NA
J: TRBJ2-5
DNA: TGCAGCGTCCGACCCCAGACTCTCCAAGAGACCCAGTACTTC
CDR3: CSVRPQTLQETQYF

V: TRBV6-1
size: NA
D: TRBD2
J: TRBJ2-7
DNA: TGTGCCAGCAGAGGCAGTAGCGGGACCTACGAGCAGTACTTC
CDR3: CASRGSSGTYEQYF

V: TRBV5-6
size: NA
D: NA
J: TRBJ1-4
DNA: TGTGCCAGCAGCTTGCGTATGGGGACCCTTAATGAAAAACTGTTTTTT
CDR3: CASSLRMGTLNEKLFF

V: TRBV10-3
size: NA
D: TRBD1
J: TRBJ1-1
DNA: TGTGCCATAAGGGGGCTGGAGAACACTGAAGCTTTCTTT
CDR3: CAIRGLENTEAFF

V: TRBV7-9
size: few
D: NA
J: TRBJ1-1
DNA: TGTGCCAGCAGCTCCTCCGTAGGTGACGTCGGGTCTGAAGCTTTCTTT
CDR3: CASSSSVGDVGSEAFF

V: TRBV6-1
size: NA
D: TRBD1
J: TRBJ1-2
DNA: TGTGCCAGCAGCTTGGGACAGGGGAACTATGGCTACACCTTC
CDR3: CASSLGQGNYGYTF

V: TRBV18
size: few
D: NA
J: TRBJ2-5
DNA: TGTGCCAGCTCGCAGGGTAGTCAAGAGACCCAGTACTTC
CDR3: CASSQGSQETQYF

V: TRBV2
size: NA
D: NA
J: TRBJ2-6
DNA: TGTGCCAGCAAGGAGGCGCCGGGTCCTGGGGCCAACGTCCTGACTTTC
CDR3: CASKEAPGPGANVLTF

V: TRBV29-1
size: NA
D: NA
J: TRBJ2-1
DNA: TGCAGCGTTGATGACACAAGGAACCGACGGGGTGAGCAGTTCTTC
CDR3: CSVDDTRNRRGEQFF

V: TRBV7-7
size: NA
D: TRBD2
J: TRBJ2-3
DNA: TGTGCCAGCAGCTTAGCCGGGGGAGGGGATACGCAGTATTTT
CDR3: CASSLAGGGDTQYF

V: TRBV5-4
size: NA
D: TRBD2
J: TRBJ2-1
DNA: TGTGCCAGCAGCTTATTGAAAGGGACTAGTTCCCTAAATGAGCAGTTCTTC
CDR3: CASSLLKGTSSLNEQFF

V: TRBV10-3
size: NA
D: NA
J: TRBJ2-3
DNA: TGTGCCATCAGTGATCCTACAGATACGCAGTATTTT
CDR3: CAISDPTDTQYF

V: TRBV5-1
size: NA
D: NA
J: TRBJ2-3
DNA: TGCGCCAGCAGCTTGGACGGCCCAGGAGTCACAGATACGCAGTATTTT
CDR3: CASSLDGPGVTDTQYF

V: TRBV2
size: NA
D: NA
J: TRBJ1-1
DNA: TGTGCCAGCGGTCGACAGACTGAAGCTTTCTTT
CDR3: CASGRQTEAFF

V: TRBV5-4
size: NA
D: NA
J: TRBJ1-2
DNA: TGTGCCAGCAGCGTGGGGGGGGGCGCTTTCTATGGCTACACCTTC
CDR3: CASSVGGGAFYGYTF

V: TRBV2
size: few
D: NA
J: TRBJ1-2
DNA: TGTGCCAGCAGGTCCACAGGATTTAACTATGGCTACACCTTC
CDR3: CASRSTGFNYGYTF

V: TRBV7-9
size: few
D: NA
J: TRBJ2-3
DNA: TGTGCCAGCGGCAGGGGCCGGACAGATACGCAGTATTTT
CDR3: CASGRGRTDTQYF

V: TRBV5-5
size: few
D: NA
J: TRBJ1-1
DNA: TGTGCCAGCAGCTCCCTAGGCGGCGGGAACACTGAAGCTTTCTTT
CDR3: CASSSLGGGNTEAFF

V: TRBV30
size: NA
D: NA
J: TRBJ1-3
DNA: TGTGCCTGTTCCCACGGAGCTGGAAACACCATATATTTT
CDR3: CACSHGAGNTIYF

V: TRBV4-3
size: NA
D: NA
J: TRBJ1-4
DNA: TGCGCCAGCAGCCAAGATTGGCGGGAGAAGAAACTGTTTTTT
CDR3: CASSQDWREKKLFF

V: TRBV2
size: NA
D: NA
J: TRBJ2-5
DNA: TGTGCCAGCAGTTTAGTTTCAGAGACCCAGTACTTC
CDR3: CASSLVSETQYF

V: TRBV7-9
size: NA
D: TRBD1
J: TRBJ1-3
DNA: TGTGCCAGCAGCAGACCGGGACAGGACTTCGTCACCATATATTTT
CDR3: CASSRPGQDFVTIYF

V: TRBV5-5
size: once
D: NA
J: TRBJ2-7
DNA: TGTGCCAGCAGCTTCGACCGGAGGGCCTACGAGCAGTACTTT
CDR3: CASSFDRRAYEQYF

V: TRBV29-1
size: NA
D: NA
J: TRBJ1-2
DNA: TGCAGCGTTGGAGGGTTATCTAACTATGGCTACACCTTC
CDR3: CSVGGLSNYGYTF

V: TRBV29-1
size: NA
D: TRBD1
J: TRBJ1-3
DNA: TGCAGCGCCCAGACAGGGGTCGGAAACACCATATATTTT
CDR3: CSAQTGVGNTIYF

V: TRBV4-2
size: few
D: NA
J: TRBJ1-2
DNA: TGTGCCAGCAGCCAAGAAGGACCTGGGGTGAGGGGCTACACCTTC
CDR3: CASSQEGPGVRGYTF

V: TRBV7-2
size: NA
D: TRBD2
J: TRBJ2-7
DNA: TGTGCCAGCAGCGTTAGCGGGGGGAGCTCCTACGAGCAGTACTTC
CDR3: CASSVSGGSSYEQYF

V: TRBV7-2
size: NA
D: NA
J: TRBJ2-7
DNA: TGTGCCAGCAGCTTAGACATTCTGAGGGGGTCCTACGAGCAGTACTTC
CDR3: CASSLDILRGSYEQYF

V: TRBV5-1
size: NA
D: NA
J: TRBJ2-2
DNA: TGCGCCAGCAGCTTCGGGGCGTCAGCGACAACCGGGGAGCTGTTTTTT
CDR3: CASSFGASATTGELFF

V: TRBV10-1
size: NA
D: TRBD2
J: TRBJ2-7
DNA: TGCGCCAGCAGTGAGTCCGGCGGGACTAGGGCCTACGAGCAGTACTTC
CDR3: CASSESGGTRAYEQYF

V: TRBV4-1
size: NA
D: NA
J: TRBJ2-2
DNA: TGCGCCAGCAGCCAAGTAAAGGACACCGGGGAGCTGTTTTTT
CDR3: CASSQVKDTGELFF

V: TRBV18
size: few
D: TRBD1
J: TRBJ1-5
DNA: TGTGCCAGCTCACCAGCCGGGACAGGGCTCAATCAGCCCCAGCATTTT
CDR3: CASSPAGTGLNQPQHF

V: TRBV9
size: medium-sized
D: NA
J: TRBJ2-7
DNA: TGTGCCAGCAGCGGTGGACCGCCCAACTACGAGCAGTACTTC
CDR3: CASSGGPPNYEQYF

V: TRBV6-1
size: NA
D: NA
J: TRBJ2-3
DNA: TGTGCCAGCAGTGAAGTAACAGGCAGAGGCACAGATACGCAGTATTTT
CDR3: CASSEVTGRGTDTQYF

V: TRBV11-2
size: once
D: NA
J: TRBJ2-2
DNA: TGTGCCAGCAGCCTCGGACTTAATCCCGGGGAGCTGTTTTTT
CDR3: CASSLGLNPGELFF

V: TRBV27
size: NA
D: NA
J: TRBJ1-2
DNA: TGTGCCAGCAGTTTAGGCAGGGAATATGGCTACACCTTC
CDR3: CASSLGREYGYTF

V: TRBV10-3
size: NA
D: NA
J: TRBJ1-6
DNA: TGTGCCATCAGTGACGGCATAGATAATTCACCCCTCCACTTT
CDR3: CAISDGIDNSPLHF

V: TRBV10-2
size: NA
D: NA
J: TRBJ1-6
DNA: TGCGCCAGCAGTGAAGCGGGTGGGAATTCACCCCTCCACTTT
CDR3: CASSEAGGNSPLHF